This TCR beta chain was profiled in a study of CD8+ T cells in alopecia areata. In the study overall: The study gave treated patients oral tofacitinib at 5 to 10 mg twice daily. Study-level points and caveats: Sequence data from scalp samples additionally include resident alphabeta T cells of normal skin. Mice gave a clearer picture of TCR sharing than patients did, possibly for HLA-related reasons.

Trimming removed 4 bases from V and 9 bases from J, with 16 bases in between. There are 13 residues in the CDR3. CDR1 is SQVTM, CDR2 ANQGSEA, per germline. cDNA serving as the sequencing template came from extracted, reverse transcribed RNA. Generated by immunoSEQ multiplex PCR, the TCRdb table keeps only in-frame clones and is missing some. Among some 99,000 clones listed, 35% to 45% were seen once. This clone was counted a few times. Its antigen is not identified. Peripheral blood, together with lesional scalp punch biopsies, was collected from alopecia areata patients. This TCR was recovered from a human donor with alopecia areata. This rearrangement joins TRBV29-1 to TRBJ2-1, with D possibly being TRBD2 (7 bases). Sequencing input: CD4+ T cells sorted from blood. The CDR3 reads CSVGKGGEAEQFF. CDR3 bases: TGCAGCGTTGGTAAAGGGGGGGAAGCTGAGCAGTTCTTC.